What follows describes a single T cell receptor beta chain. The antigen remains undetermined. This sample was taken from a study of blood T cells in healthy people across ages. Study outcomes and limitations: Significant beta diversity loss was already apparent by age 40, declining roughly linearly. TCR beta diversity tracked closely with naive T cell percentage. Fewer expanded clones and more diversity marked long-lived versus aged donors.

The CDR3 is made up of 14 amino acids. V shed 6 bases and J shed 7 bases, with 18 bases lying between them. Germline V lookup: CDR1 MNHNS, CDR2 SASEGT. The authors ran a second PCR of roughly 7 to 11 cycles using a sample-barcoded 5' primer and a J-beta primer mix. Tags on each cDNA molecule came from a template-switch adaptor with 12 random nucleotides. TCRdb ran MiXCR on the 5' RACE reads and lists one entry per CDR3 protein. The profile shows 1.6 million or so distinct CDR3 sequences, about 31% of them singletons. This receptor was identified in a woman in her 30s in good health. The specimen was blood. The chain combines TRBV6-1 with TRBJ2-5; D might be TRBD2 (6 bases). The CDR3 DNA reads TGTGCCAGCAGGGGGACTCGGGGCGGAGGGACCCAGTACTTC. Translated, it gives CASRGTRGGGTQYF.